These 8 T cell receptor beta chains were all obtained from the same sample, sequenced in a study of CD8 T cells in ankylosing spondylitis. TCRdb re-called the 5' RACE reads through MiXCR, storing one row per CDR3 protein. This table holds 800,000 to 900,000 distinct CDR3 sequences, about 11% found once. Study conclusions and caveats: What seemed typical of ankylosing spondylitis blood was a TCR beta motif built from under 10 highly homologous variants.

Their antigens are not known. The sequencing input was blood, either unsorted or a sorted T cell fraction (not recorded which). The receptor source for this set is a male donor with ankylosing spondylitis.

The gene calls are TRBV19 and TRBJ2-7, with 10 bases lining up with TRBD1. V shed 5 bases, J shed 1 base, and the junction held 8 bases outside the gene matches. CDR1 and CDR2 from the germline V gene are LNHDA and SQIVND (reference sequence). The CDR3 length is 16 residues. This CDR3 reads CASSSRTGGRSYEQYF. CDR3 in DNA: TGTGCCAGTAGTTCACGGACAGGGGGAAGATCCTACGAGCAGTACTTC.

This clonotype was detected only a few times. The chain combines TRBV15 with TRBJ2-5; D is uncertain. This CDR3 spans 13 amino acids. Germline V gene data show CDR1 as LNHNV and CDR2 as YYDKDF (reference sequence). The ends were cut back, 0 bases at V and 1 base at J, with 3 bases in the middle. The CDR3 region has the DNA TGTGCCACCAGCAGAGATGTCCAAGAGACCCAGTACTTC. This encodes CATSRDVQETQYF. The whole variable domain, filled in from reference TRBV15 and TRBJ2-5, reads DAMVIQNPRYQVTQFGKPVTLSCSQTLNHNVMYWYQQKSSQAPKLLFHYYDKDFNNEADTPDNFQSRRPNTSFCFLDIRSPGLGDTAMYLCATSRDVQETQYFGPGTRLLVL.

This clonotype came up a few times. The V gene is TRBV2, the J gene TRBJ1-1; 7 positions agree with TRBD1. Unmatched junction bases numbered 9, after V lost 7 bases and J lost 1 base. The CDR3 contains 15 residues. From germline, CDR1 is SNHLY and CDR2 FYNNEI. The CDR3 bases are TGTGCCAGCACCGAAGACCGACAGGGGAACACTGAAGCTTTCTTT. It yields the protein CASTEDRQGNTEAFF.

The CDR3 is CASSQAGFINYGYTF. CDR3 nucleotide sequence: TGCGCCAGCAGCCAAGCGGGTTTCATTAACTATGGCTACACCTTC. The chain is built from TRBV4-1 and TRBJ1-2; no reliable D call. The CDR3 has 15 amino acids. Germline values: CDR1 MGHRA, CDR2 YSYEKL. Trimming took off 1 base at V and 1 base at J, with 10 bases between the two ends.

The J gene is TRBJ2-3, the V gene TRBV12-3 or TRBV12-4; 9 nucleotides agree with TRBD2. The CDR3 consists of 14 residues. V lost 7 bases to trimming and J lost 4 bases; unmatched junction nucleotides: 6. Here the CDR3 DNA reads TGTGCCAGCAATGACGCGGGGGGGCCAGATACGCAGTATTTT. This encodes CASNDAGGPDTQYF.

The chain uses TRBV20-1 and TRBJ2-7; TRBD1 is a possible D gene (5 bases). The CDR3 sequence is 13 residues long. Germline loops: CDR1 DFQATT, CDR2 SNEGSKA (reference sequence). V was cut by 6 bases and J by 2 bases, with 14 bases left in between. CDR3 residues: CSAERQWTYEQYF. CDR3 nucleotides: TGCAGTGCGGAAAGACAGTGGACCTACGAGCAGTACTTC.

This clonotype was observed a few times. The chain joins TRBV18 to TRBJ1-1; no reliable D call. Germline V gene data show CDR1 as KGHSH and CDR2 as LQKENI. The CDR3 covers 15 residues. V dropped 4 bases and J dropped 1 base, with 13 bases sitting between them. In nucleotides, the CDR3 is TGTGCCAGCTCACTCGGGCCTTCGACGAACACTGAAGCTTTCTTT. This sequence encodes CASSLGPSTNTEAFF.

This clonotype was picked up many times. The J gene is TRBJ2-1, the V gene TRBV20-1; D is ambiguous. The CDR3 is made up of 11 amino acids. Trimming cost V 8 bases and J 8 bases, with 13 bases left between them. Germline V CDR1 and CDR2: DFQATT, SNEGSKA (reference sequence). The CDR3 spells CSPSDADEQFF. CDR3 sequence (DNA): TGCAGTCCCTCTGATGCGGATGAGCAGTTCTTC.